Sequencing of this T cell receptor beta chain was carried out in a study of cytomegalovirus exposure and HLA in healthy donors. Amplification used 60 Vbeta primers and 13 Jbeta primers. The method was immunoSEQ multiplex PCR; TCRdb's version includes in-frame clones alone and lacks a portion of them. The data show roughly 150,000 clones, approximately 80% seen once. The CDR3 is 14 amino acids. Germline CDR1 and CDR2: ENHRY and SYGVKD. The junction had 8 bases not matched to a gene; V was cut back by 7 bases and J by 9 bases. This clone came up once. The rearrangement joins TRBV10-3 to TRBJ2-1; 11 bases fit TRBD2. What was sequenced was PBMCs. The receptor's source is a male donor in good health and CMV-seronegative. CDR3: CAIKLGLAASEQFF. As DNA, the CDR3 is TGTGCCATCAAATTGGGACTAGCGGCGAGTGAGCAGTTCTTC.